This entry lists 29 T cell receptor beta chains sequenced from one sample in a study of blood T cell repertoires in COVID-19. Sequencing used immunoSEQ multiplex PCR; TCRdb keeps in-frame clones, though not all of them. This sample yields 55,000 or so clones, of which around four fifths are seen a single time; roughly a fifth belongs to the top ten. Sequenced input: peripheral blood. These receptors were collected from a man aged 25-45 years with COVID-19, enrolled during active disease.

The DNA for the CDR3 is TGTGCCAGCAGCTTAGGAGGGGGCTACGAGCAGTACTTC. Translated: CASSLGGGYEQYF. The rearrangement links TRBV11-2 to TRBJ2-7, with D tentatively TRBD1 (6 bases). CDR1 SGHAT and CDR2 FQNNGV come from the germline V gene. The length of the CDR3 is 13 residues. V lost 1 base, J lost 3 bases, and 7 bases lay in between. Combining the CDR3 with reference TRBV11-2 and TRBJ2-7 gives the whole variable domain EAGVAQSPRYKIIEKRQSVAFWCNPISGHATLYWYQQILGQGPKLLIQFQNNGVVDDSQLPKDRFSAERLKGVDSTLKIQPAKLEDSAVYLCASSLGGGYEQYFGPGTRLTVT.

This chain links TRBV30 with TRBJ2-2, with D tentatively TRBD1 (6 bases). Germline loops: CDR1 GTSNPN, CDR2 SVGIG (reference sequence). The germline V and J ends were trimmed by 1 base and 8 bases, with 11 bases remaining between them. This CDR3 has 13 amino acids. CDR3 bases: TGTGCCTGGAGTGAGGGGGTTCAGGGGGAGCTGTTTTTT. Translating it yields CAWSEGVQGELFF. The full variable domain, with the rest looked up from reference TRBV30 and TRBJ2-2, is SQTIHQWPATLVQPVGSPLSLECTVEGTSNPNLYWYRQAAGRGLQLLFYSVGIGQISSEVPQNLSASRPQDRQFILSSKKLLLSDSGFYLCAWSEGVQGELFFGEGSRLTVL.

In this sample, this clone turned up once. The chain combines TRBV10-3 with TRBJ2-7, with 7 bases lining up with TRBD2. The CDR3 contains 12 residues. V lost 11 bases and J lost 3; bases outside the gene matches: 7. Germline V gene lookup returns CDR1 ENHRY and CDR2 SYGVKD. CDR3 sequence (DNA): TGTGCCGCGGCGGGGGATAACTACGAGCAGTACTTC. It yields the protein CAAAGDNYEQYF.

The gene calls are TRBV6-1 and TRBJ2-7, with 9 bases matching TRBD1. The CDR3 is made up of 15 amino acids. Germline V gene data show CDR1 as MNHNS and CDR2 as SASEGT. V shed 3 bases and J 5 bases; nucleotides not matched to a gene: 8. As DNA, the CDR3 is TGTGCCAGCAGTGACCCTGGGACAGGGAACGACGAGCAGTACTTC. This gives the protein CASSDPGTGNDEQYF.

The J gene is TRBJ1-2, the V gene TRBV27; tentatively, D is TRBD1 (5 bases). This CDR3 comprises 14 residues. Deletions cut 3 bases from V and 4 bases from J, with 12 bases between. Germline loops: CDR1 MNHEY, CDR2 SMNVEV (reference sequence). CDR3 sequence reads: CASSLGGMGYGYTF. CDR3 DNA sequence: TGTGCCAGCAGTTTGGGGGGGATGGGCTATGGCTACACCTTC.

This rearrangement joins TRBV5-6 to TRBJ2-3; 10 bases map to TRBD1. The germline gives CDR1 SGHDT, CDR2 YYEEEE. The J segment lost 3 bases and the V segment lost 3 bases, leaving 4 bases of the junction unmatched. There are 15 residues in the CDR3. The DNA for the CDR3 is TGTGCCAGCAGCTCGGGACAGGGGAGGACAGATACGCAGTATTTT. Amino acids: CASSSGQGRTDTQYF.

The chain joins TRBV9 to TRBJ1-5, with D uncertain. Germline lookup yields CDR1 SGDLS and CDR2 YYNGEE. CDR3 size: 17 residues. V gave up 3 bases and J gave up 1 base, with 17 bases separating them. CDR3 sequence reads: CASSASGGQWSNQPQHF. CDR3 nucleotides: TGTGCCAGCAGCGCAAGCGGAGGGCAGTGGAGCAATCAGCCCCAGCATTTT. Full variable domain (missing parts from reference TRBV9 and TRBJ1-5): DSGVTQTPKHLITATGQRVTLRCSPRSGDLSVYWYQQSLDQGLQFLIQYYNGEERAKGNILERFSAQQFPDLHSELNLSSLELGDSALYFCASSASGGQWSNQPQHFGDGTRLSIL.

The chain combines TRBV4-1 with TRBJ1-5, with TRBD1 matching 8 bases. The CDR3 sequence is 16 residues long. CDR1 and CDR2 (germline): MGHRA, YSYEKL. The V and J ends lost 5 bases and 7 bases, in that order; junction bases with no gene match: 13. This CDR3 is CASSEMIQGANQPQHF. The CDR3 DNA reads TGCGCCAGCAGCGAGATGATTCAGGGGGCGAACCAGCCCCAGCATTTT.

The gene calls are TRBV28 and TRBJ2-1, with a weak D call TRBD1 (6 bases). The CDR3 is 16 residues long. Trimming removed 5 bases from V and 4 bases from J, with 18 bases in between. The V gene's germline CDR1 is MDHEN and CDR2 SYDVKM. The DNA of the CDR3 is TGTGCCAGCAGTCCTCTCGAGGGGGTGAGATACAATGAGCAGTTCTTC. Translation: CASSPLEGVRYNEQFF.

The V gene is TRBV6-5, the J gene TRBJ2-3; 10 bases line up with TRBD2. Germline-derived CDR1 and CDR2 are MNHEY and SVGAGI. J gave up 3 bases and V 2 bases, and 5 bases lay outside the gene matches. This CDR3 contains 16 residues. DNA of the CDR3: TGTGCCAGCAGTTACCGCCCGGGACTAGCGACAGATACGCAGTATTTT. It codes for CASSYRPGLATDTQYF.

The rearrangement links TRBV19 to TRBJ2-7; a weak D match, TRBD2 (5 bases). V was trimmed by 2 bases and J by 1 base, leaving 12 bases between them. The CDR3 length is 15 residues. Germline V gives CDR1 LNHDA, CDR2 SQIVND (reference sequence). CDR3 region: CASSIHGKISYEQYF. Here the CDR3 DNA reads TGTGCCAGTAGTATACACGGGAAAATTTCCTACGAGCAGTACTTC.

This clone was detected only once. The chain recombines TRBV11-3 with TRBJ1-1; D unclear. The V end was cut by 7 bases, the J end by 2 bases, with 5 bases between. The CDR3 has 11 residues. Germline V gene lookup returns CDR1 SGHNT and CDR2 YENEEA. This chain's CDR3 is CASTYNTEAFF. The DNA for the CDR3 is TGTGCCAGCACCTACAACACTGAAGCTTTCTTT.

CDR3 in amino acids: CASSQDQTGGYEQYF. DNA of the CDR3: TGCGCCAGCAGCCAAGACCAGACAGGGGGGTACGAGCAGTACTTC. The V call is TRBV4-1, the J call TRBJ2-7; TRBD1 aligns across 9 bases. V lost 0 bases to trimming and J lost 4 bases; unmatched junction nucleotides: 4. Germline-derived CDR1 and CDR2 are MGHRA and YSYEKL. CDR3 length: 15 amino acids.

This chain joins TRBV7-2 and TRBJ1-1; D unclear. This CDR3 comprises 12 residues. V dropped 1 base and J dropped 8 bases, with 8 bases sitting between them. The germline V gene encodes CDR1 SGHTA and CDR2 FQGNSA. The CDR3 nucleotides read TGTGCCAGCAGCTTAGGACTGGTCGAAGCTTTCTTT. Residues: CASSLGLVEAFF.

The chain recombines TRBV19 with TRBJ1-6, with TRBD1 matching 7 bases. V trimming: 6 bases; J trimming: 10 bases; junction bases outside the gene matches: 6. Looked up from germline, CDR1 is LNHDA and CDR2 is SQIVND (reference sequence). The CDR3 covers 13 residues. DNA for the CDR3: TGTGCCAGTAGCTTACAGGGGTGGTCACCCCTCCACTTT. Residues: CASSLQGWSPLHF.

V usage is TRBV7-6 and J usage is TRBJ1-5, with 9 bases that match TRBD1. The CDR3 is made up of 14 amino acids. V trimming: 4 bases; J trimming: 4 bases; junction bases outside the gene matches: 2. The germline CDR1 and CDR2 sequences are SGHVS and FNYEAQ. In DNA form, the CDR3 reads TGTGCCAGCAGCTCTGGACAGGGGAATCAGCCCCAGCATTTT. Encoded protein: CASSSGQGNQPQHF.

This sequence joins TRBV29-1 and TRBJ1-1; unclear D gene. The CDR3 has 11 amino acids. From germline, CDR1 is SQVTM and CDR2 ANQGSEA. V lost 0 bases and J 10 bases, leaving 9 bases between the germline ends. The CDR3 sequence is CSVEDKGVAFF. The DNA of the CDR3 is TGCAGCGTTGAAGATAAGGGAGTAGCTTTCTTT.

To note about this clone: Within the sample, other DNA sequences also encode this same CDR3. This rearrangement joins TRBV4-1 to TRBJ1-5, with a weak D call TRBD1 (5 bases). The CDR3 contains 15 residues. Trimming shortened V by 0 bases and J by 0 bases, and 6 bases separated the two germline ends. CDR1 is MGHRA, CDR2 YSYEKL, per germline. In nucleotides, the CDR3 is TGCGCCAGCAGCCAAGATCAGGGTAGCAATCAGCCCCAGCATTTT. Its translation: CASSQDQGSNQPQHF.

The chain uses TRBV30 and TRBJ2-6; 12 nucleotides line up with TRBD2. After removal of 4 bases from V and 0 bases from J, the junction contained 1 base not matched to a gene. The CDR3 spans 16 residues. Germline V gene data show CDR1 as GTSNPN and CDR2 as SVGIG (reference sequence). The CDR3 region has the DNA TGTGCCTGGACTAGCGGGGGGGCCTCTGGGGCCAACGTCCTGACTTTC. As protein: CAWTSGGASGANVLTF.

In DNA, the CDR3 is TGTGCCATCAGTGTGGGACAGGAGGCCCAGCCCCAGCATTTT. Amino acids: CAISVGQEAQPQHF. J is TRBJ1-5 and V is TRBV10-3; TRBD1 matches at 8 bases. Germline V gives CDR1 ENHRY, CDR2 SYGVKD. CDR3 length: 14 residues. V dropped 4 bases and J dropped 7; count of bases not matched to a gene: 6.

The V gene is TRBV5-1, the J gene TRBJ1-1, with D possibly TRBD1 on 5 matching bases. This CDR3 has 13 residues. Germline V gene sequence: CDR1 SGHRS, CDR2 YFSETQ. V was trimmed by 6 bases and J by 0 bases, leaving 9 bases between them. CDR3 residues: CASKGIMNTEAFF. The DNA for the CDR3 is TGCGCCAGCAAGGGGATCATGAACACTGAAGCTTTCTTT. Drawing the rest from reference TRBV5-1 and TRBJ1-1, the complete variable domain is KAGVTQTPRYLIKTRGQQVTLSCSPISGHRSVSWYQQTPGQGLQFLFEYFSETQRNKGNFPGRFSGRQFSNSRSEMNVSTLELGDSALYLCASKGIMNTEAFFGQGTRLTVV.

The V and J genes are TRBV5-1 and TRBJ2-6; 9 nucleotides line up with TRBD1. CDR3 size: 19 residues. V was clipped by 0 bases and J by 0 bases; unmatched bases: 7. Per germline, CDR1 SGHRS and CDR2 YFSETQ. In nucleotides, the CDR3 is TGCGCCAGCAGCTTGGCCGCCGGGACAGGGAACTCTGGGGCCAACGTCCTGACTTTC. It is translated as CASSLAAGTGNSGANVLTF. Full variable domain (missing parts from reference TRBV5-1 and TRBJ2-6): KAGVTQTPRYLIKTRGQQVTLSCSPISGHRSVSWYQQTPGQGLQFLFEYFSETQRNKGNFPGRFSGRQFSNSRSEMNVSTLELGDSALYLCASSLAAGTGNSGANVLTFGAGSRLTVL.

The chain has TRBV4-2 and TRBJ1-2; D is uncertain. V was clipped by 1 base and J by 1 base, with 13 bases between them. CDR1 is LGHNA, CDR2 YNFKEQ, per germline. This CDR3 has 16 residues. CDR3: CASSQVGSYGNYGYTF. The DNA of the CDR3 is TGTGCCAGCAGCCAAGTCGGTAGCTACGGTAACTATGGCTACACCTTC.

This chain connects TRBV5-4 to TRBJ2-5; tentatively, D is TRBD1 (5 bases). Germline V gene lookup returns CDR1 SGHNT and CDR2 YYREEE (reference sequence). This CDR3 is built from 15 residues. With 3 bases removed from V and 4 bases from J, the gap between germline ends came to 16 bases. Here the CDR3 reads CASSSDLGHGETQYF. For the CDR3, the DNA is TGTGCCAGCAGCTCCGACCTCGGACACGGAGAGACCCAGTACTTC.

Details on this clone: Distinct nucleotide sequences in the sample also encode this CDR3. This sequence joins TRBV5-5 and TRBJ1-2; TRBD1 matches at 7 bases. Germline CDR1 is SGHKS and CDR2 is YYEKEE (reference sequence). The CDR3 extends over 12 amino acids. The V segment lost 5 bases and the J segment 6 bases; nucleotides outside the gene matches: 4. In DNA, the CDR3 is TGTGCCAGCAGTCGAGACAGGGATGGCTACACCTTC. It codes for CASSRDRDGYTF.

The chain carries TRBV11-3 and TRBJ2-1; 10 bases agree with TRBD2. V lost 8 bases and J lost 1; bases outside the gene matches: 2. The CDR3 loop spans 14 amino acids. From germline, CDR1 is SGHNT and CDR2 YENEEA. Written as DNA, the CDR3 is TGTGCCAGCCAGCGGGGGGGTTCCTACAATGAGCAGTTCTTC. It yields the protein CASQRGGSYNEQFF.

The chain couples TRBV2 to TRBJ2-7; 8 bases are shared with TRBD1. V gave up 7 bases and J gave up 5 bases; unmatched junction bases: 7. The CDR3 sequence is 13 residues long. The V gene's germline CDR1 is SNHLY and CDR2 FYNNEI. Written as DNA, the CDR3 is TGTGCCAGCACTGGACAGGGTGACCACGAGCAGTACTTC. Its protein is CASTGQGDHEQYF.

The chain uses TRBV28 and TRBJ2-1; weak D call: TRBD2 (6 bases). Germline-derived CDR1 and CDR2 are MDHEN and SYDVKM. This CDR3 is built from 15 residues. V gave up 5 bases and J gave up 3 bases, with 14 bases separating them. CDR3 sequence: CASSIAESYYNEQFF. In nucleotides, the CDR3 is TGTGCCAGCAGTATAGCGGAGAGTTACTACAATGAGCAGTTCTTC.

The chain joins TRBV28 to TRBJ2-4, with 8 bases that match TRBD1. Per the germline V gene, CDR1 is MDHEN and CDR2 is SYDVKM. The CDR3 runs 15 residues. V shed 7 bases and J 3 bases; nucleotides not matched to a gene: 8. The CDR3 coding sequence is TGTGCCAGCACCCAGGGGGCTTGGGACAAAAACATTCAGTACTTC. This translates into CASTQGAWDKNIQYF. The full variable domain, with the rest looked up from reference TRBV28 and TRBJ2-4, is DVKVTQSSRYLVKRTGEKVFLECVQDMDHENMFWYRQDPGLGLRLIYFSYDVKMKEKGDIPEGYSVSREKKERFSLILESASTNQTSMYLCASTQGAWDKNIQYFGAGTRLSVL.